This record looks at one TCR beta chain sequence and its context. No antigen is known for it. This CDR3 has 12 amino acids. CDR1 is ENHRY, CDR2 SYGVKD, per germline. Trimming cost V 7 bases and J 5 bases, with 9 bases left between them. The data belong to a study of T-cell memory formation after mild COVID-19. Study background: TCR clusters were mostly donor specific. Notes on the study in general: Mainly in CM and EM were contracting CD4+ clones; CD8+ were in EMRA. Pre-infection memory harbored some responding clones, suggesting cross-reactive memory joined.

Libraries for TCRalpha and TCRbeta carried sample barcodes and unique molecular identifiers via 5'RACE. One entry per CDR3 protein results from TCRdb running MiXCR on the 5' RACE reads. Among some 290,000 distinct CDR3 sequences listed, 15% to 20% were seen once. The sample taken for sequencing was PBMCs or a T cell subset sorted from them (not recorded which). The genes are TRBV10-3 and TRBJ2-1, with D hard to call. The sequence was obtained from a man aged 18 to 30 who had mild COVID-19 (a few samples of this study predate the infection). Cell type and time point are not known. Here the CDR3 reads CAIKLGDNEQFF. In nucleotides, the CDR3 is TGTGCCATCAAGTTAGGTGACAATGAGCAGTTCTTC.